This T cell receptor beta chain emerged from a study of human T cells and chemical hapten exposure. The starting material, unfractionated whole blood, was used for total RNA extraction. Library construction involved attaching unique molecular identifiers to individual cDNA molecules, which allowed quantitative, reproducible TCR counting. TCRdb re-derived calls from the reads in MiXCR, one entry per CDR3 protein. The sample holds about 120,000 distinct CDR3 sequences; about 7.7% are singletons and the top ten take about 1.4%. V lost 0 bases, J lost 5 bases, and 17 bases lay in between. Germline V CDR1 and CDR2: LGHNA, YNFKEQ. The CDR3 is 16 amino acids.

The chain joins TRBV4-2 to TRBJ2-7; perhaps D is TRBD1 or TRBD2 (6 bases each). This TCR was recovered from a human donor in good health. Some clones in this sample may be carry-over from other donors' samples. Sequencing input: whole blood. DNA for the CDR3: TGTGCCAGCAGCCAAGATCCCTTCGGGGGCGGCCACGAGCAGTACTTC. This sequence encodes CASSQDPFGGGHEQYF.